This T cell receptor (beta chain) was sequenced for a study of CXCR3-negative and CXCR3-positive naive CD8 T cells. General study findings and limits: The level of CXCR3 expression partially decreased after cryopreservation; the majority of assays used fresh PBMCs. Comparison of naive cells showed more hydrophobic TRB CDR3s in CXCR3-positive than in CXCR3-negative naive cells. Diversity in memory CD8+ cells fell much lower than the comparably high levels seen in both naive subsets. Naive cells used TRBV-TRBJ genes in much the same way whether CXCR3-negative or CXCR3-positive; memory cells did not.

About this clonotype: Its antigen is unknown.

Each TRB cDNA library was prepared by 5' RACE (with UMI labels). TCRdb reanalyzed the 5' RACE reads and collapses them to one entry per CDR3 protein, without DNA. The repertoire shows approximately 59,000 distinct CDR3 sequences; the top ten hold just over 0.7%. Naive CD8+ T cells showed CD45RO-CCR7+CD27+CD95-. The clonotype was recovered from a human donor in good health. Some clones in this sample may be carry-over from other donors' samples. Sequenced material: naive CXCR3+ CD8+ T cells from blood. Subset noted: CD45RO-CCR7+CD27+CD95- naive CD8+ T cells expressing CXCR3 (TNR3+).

CDR3 region: CASSFMGPTNTGELFF. The rearrangement links TRBV11-2 to TRBJ2-2; TCRdb names TRBD1, which stays unverified in the absence of DNA. This CDR3 has 16 amino acids. Germline CDR1 is SGHAT and CDR2 is FQNNGV.